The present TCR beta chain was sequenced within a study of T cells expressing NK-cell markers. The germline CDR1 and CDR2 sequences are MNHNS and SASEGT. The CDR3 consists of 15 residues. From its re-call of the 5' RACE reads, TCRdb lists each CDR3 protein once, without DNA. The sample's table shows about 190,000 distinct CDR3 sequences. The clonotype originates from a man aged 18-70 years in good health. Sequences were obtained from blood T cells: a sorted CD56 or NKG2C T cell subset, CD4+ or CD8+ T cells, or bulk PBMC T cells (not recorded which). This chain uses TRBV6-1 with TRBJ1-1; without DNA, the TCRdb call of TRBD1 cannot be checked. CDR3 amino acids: CASSGPGQGWTEAFF.